The rows below give T cell receptor beta chains drawn from one sample of a study of blood T cell repertoires in COVID-19. Assay used: immunoSEQ multiplex PCR; TCRdb lists only in-frame clones, some missing. Here the sample spans around 150,000 clones, 80% to 90% being singletons. The sample consisted of peripheral blood. The receptors were sampled from a man aged 70 or older with acute or convalescent COVID-19. The CDR3 runs from the conserved cysteine through the conserved F or W. Each record gives: D gene, J gene, V gene, clone size, CDR3 protein, CDR3 DNA. The D gene is left open where the match is weak. Some rows have no size entry. The others give once, few or many, or a class for an expanded clone.

TRBD2	TRBJ2-3	TRBV4-2	few	CASSQTLAGGATDTQYF	TGTGCCAGCAGCCAAACGCTGGCGGGAGGGGCCACAGATACGCAGTATTTT
NA	TRBJ2-7	TRBV3-1/TRBV3-2	once	CASSQGSFNEQYF	TGTGCCAGCAGCCAAGGGAGTTTTAACGAGCAGTACTTC
TRBD1	TRBJ1-1	TRBV4-3	NA	CASSKQGAEAFF	TGCGCCAGCAGCAAACAGGGGGCTGAAGCTTTCTTT
TRBD1	TRBJ1-1	TRBV3-1/TRBV3-2	NA	CASSQVGTGVTEAFF	TGTGCCAGCAGCCAAGTGGGGACAGGGGTAACTGAAGCTTTCTTT
NA	TRBJ2-3	TRBV9	NA	CASSVFRRAEVGTQYF	TGTGCCAGCAGCGTATTCCGCAGGGCCGAGGTCGGTACGCAGTATTTT
NA	TRBJ2-7	TRBV7-2	NA	CASISRGSNEQYF	TGTGCCAGCATCTCCCGGGGGAGCAACGAGCAGTACTTC
TRBD2	TRBJ2-1	TRBV28	NA	CASSSFGGVPVNEQFF	TGTGCCAGCAGTTCATTTGGGGGGGTACCTGTGAATGAGCAGTTCTTC
TRBD1	TRBJ1-1	TRBV5-1	NA	CASSLVGTETEAFF	TGCGCCAGCAGCTTGGTTGGGACAGAGACTGAAGCTTTCTTT
TRBD2	TRBJ2-7	TRBV7-6	NA	CASSLGLAGGSGEQYF	TGTGCCAGCAGCTTGGGACTAGCGGGAGGCAGCGGCGAGCAGTACTTC
NA	TRBJ2-1	TRBV7-2	NA	CASSLAVSSYNEQFF	TGTGCCAGCAGCTTGGCGGTTAGCTCCTACAATGAGCAGTTCTTC
NA	TRBJ1-2	TRBV6-6	NA	CASSYRVGGNYGYTF	TGTGCCAGCAGTTATAGGGTAGGAGGAAACTATGGCTACACCTTC
TRBD2	TRBJ2-7	TRBV15	NA	CATSRPPGTSGSWSYEQYF	TGTGCCACCAGCAGACCCCCCGGGACTAGCGGGAGTTGGTCCTACGAGCAGTACTTC
TRBD2	TRBJ2-1	TRBV7-8	NA	CASSTPVGTSGIKFTQFF	TGTGCCAGCAGCACCCCAGTCGGGACTAGCGGGATAAAATTTACTCAGTTCTTC
TRBD2	TRBJ2-1	TRBV9	NA	CASSVGLAGVGEQFF	TGTGCCAGCAGCGTCGGACTAGCGGGAGTGGGGGAGCAGTTCTTC
NA	TRBJ1-4	TRBV9	NA	CASSVGSGGPTEKLFF	TGTGCCAGCTCCGTAGGGTCCGGGGGGCCGACTGAAAAACTGTTTTTT
TRBD2	TRBJ2-7	TRBV11-2	NA	CASSPGGSGEGPTYEQYF	TGTGCCAGCAGCCCCGGTGGGTCGGGGGAGGGACCTACCTACGAGCAGTACTTC